The 28 T cell receptor beta chains listed next were all sequenced from one sample in a study of blood T cell repertoires in COVID-19. Clones were read by immunoSEQ multiplex PCR, and TCRdb kept only the in-frame ones, dropping some. The top ten hold around 10% of the sample, which has tens of thousands of clones, 80% to 90% seen once. The sequencing input was peripheral blood. These receptors originate from a man aged 80 or over with acute or convalescent COVID-19.

V gene TRBV3-1 (or the pseudogene TRBV3-2) combines with J gene TRBJ2-2; tentatively, D is TRBD1 (5 bases). V lost 0 bases to trimming and J lost 9 bases, with 11 bases between them. Germline V CDR1 and CDR2: LGHDT, YNNKEL (reference sequence). This CDR3 has 14 amino acids. The CDR3 region has the DNA TGTGCCAGCAGCCAAGATACAGGATCCCGGGAGCTGTTTTTT. It specifies CASSQDTGSRELFF.

The V call is TRBV19, the J call TRBJ1-2; 12 nucleotides match TRBD1. Germline lookup yields CDR1 LNHDA and CDR2 SQIVND (reference sequence). The CDR3 extends over 13 amino acids. Trimming removed 8 bases from V and 4 bases from J; junction bases left unmatched: 2. The CDR3 loop reads CASRDRGLYGYTF. DNA for the CDR3: TGTGCCAGTCGGGACAGGGGGCTCTATGGCTACACCTTC.

This chain links TRBV2 with TRBJ1-2, with 8 positions matching TRBD1. Germline CDR1 and CDR2: SNHLY and FYNNEI. CDR3 length: 16 residues. J gave up 4 bases and V 5 bases, and 12 bases lay outside the gene matches. CDR3: CASSRQGSSLVYGYTF. As DNA, the CDR3 is TGTGCCAGCAGTAGACAGGGGTCGTCATTAGTCTATGGCTACACCTTC.

The J gene is TRBJ1-1, the V gene TRBV19, with D perhaps TRBD1 (6 bases). Between the trimmed V and J ends, which lost 10 bases and 0 bases, there was a span of 18 bases. From germline, CDR1 is LNHDA and CDR2 SQIVND (reference sequence). The CDR3 consists of 15 residues. This CDR3 is CATRLRQEMNTEAFF. The CDR3 bases are TGTGCCACCAGATTAAGACAGGAGATGAACACTGAAGCTTTCTTT.

V usage is TRBV10-3 and J usage is TRBJ1-3; D gene uncertain. Germline-derived CDR1 and CDR2 are ENHRY and SYGVKD. CDR3 length equals 15 residues. V shed 2 bases and J shed 0 bases, with 8 bases lying between them. CDR3: CAISEGPYSGNTIYF. DNA of the CDR3: TGTGCCATCAGTGAGGGGCCGTACTCTGGAAACACCATATATTTT.

The chain couples TRBV4-2 to TRBJ1-2; maybe TRBD1 (5 bases). Germline values: CDR1 LGHNA, CDR2 YNFKEQ. There are 15 residues in the CDR3. V was cut by 5 bases and J by 4 bases, with 17 bases left in between. DNA of the CDR3: TGTGCCAGCAGCTCTGATCCAGGGTCCCCCTATGGCTACACCTTC. Protein product: CASSSDPGSPYGYTF.

The chain carries TRBV7-2 and TRBJ2-1; 12 nucleotides align to TRBD2. Germline CDR1 is SGHTA and CDR2 is FQGNSA. This CDR3 is 15 amino acids long. Trimming cost V 8 bases and J 5 bases; bases outside gene matches: 7. The CDR3 DNA is TGTGCCAGCCGACTTCGACTAGCGGGGGACAATGAGCAGTTCTTC. Its protein product is CASRLRLAGDNEQFF.

The chain uses TRBV6-1 and TRBJ2-7; 8 positions match TRBD1. The CDR3 spans 14 residues. CDR1 is MNHNS, CDR2 SASEGT, per germline. V shed 4 bases and J 5 bases; nucleotides not matched to a gene: 7. Written as DNA, the CDR3 is TGTGCCAGCAGTGGGACAGGGAGTATGAACGAGCAGTACTTC. Translation: CASSGTGSMNEQYF.

This chain uses TRBV28 with TRBJ1-5; TRBD1 aligns across 11 bases. The CDR3 contains 18 residues. J gave up 2 bases and V 2 bases, and 8 bases lay outside the gene matches. Per the germline V gene, CDR1 is MDHEN and CDR2 is SYDVKM. CDR3 nucleotide sequence: TGTGCCAGCAGTTTAAGTGGACAGGGGGCGAGGGGCAATCAGCCCCAGCATTTT. Residues: CASSLSGQGARGNQPQHF.

This CDR3 is CASSYWAGDEKLFF. In DNA form, the CDR3 reads TGTGCCAGCAGTTACTGGGCAGGGGATGAAAAACTGTTTTTT. V and J are TRBV6-5 and TRBJ1-4, with D maybe TRBD1 (6 bases). CDR1 and CDR2 (germline): MNHEY, SVGAGI. This CDR3 is 14 amino acids long. V lost 1 base, J lost 6 bases, and 9 bases lay in between.

CDR3 bases: TGTGCCAGCAGTTACCCCGACAGGAGCCAGCCCCAGCATTTT. Its protein product is CASSYPDRSQPQHF. The chain has TRBV6-2 or TRBV6-3 and TRBJ1-5, with D perhaps TRBD1 (6 bases). Germline CDR1 is MNHEY and CDR2 is SVGEGT. This CDR3 has 14 residues. Trimming cost V 2 bases and J 7 bases, with 12 bases left between them.

The chain recombines TRBV28 with TRBJ1-4; D gene unclear. This CDR3 has 13 residues. Trimming stripped 3 bases from V and 4 bases from J, with 6 bases between. Germline-derived CDR1 and CDR2 are MDHEN and SYDVKM. The CDR3 DNA sequence: TGTGCCAGCAGTTTGAGTGATAATGAAAAACTGTTTTTT. Translated, it gives CASSLSDNEKLFF.

The genes are TRBV4-2 and TRBJ2-1; TRBD2 matches at 13 bases. Germline values: CDR1 LGHNA, CDR2 YNFKEQ. CDR3 length equals 17 residues. J was trimmed by 8 bases and V by 0 bases; bases with no gene match: 7. CDR3 coding DNA: TGTGCCAGCAGCCAAGATACTAGCGGGAGGGCCCCGGATGAGCAGTTCTTC. Protein sequence: CASSQDTSGRAPDEQFF.

The V gene is TRBV7-9, the J gene TRBJ2-5; 8 bases are shared with TRBD2. CDR1 is SEHNR and CDR2 is FQNEAQ in the germline V gene (reference sequence). CDR3 size: 15 residues. Losses at the gene ends were 3 bases for V and 2 bases for J; bases not matched to a gene: 5. CDR3: CASSFGGGIQETQYF. CDR3 DNA: TGTGCCAGCAGCTTTGGCGGGGGGATACAAGAGACCCAGTACTTC.

The chain combines TRBV11-2 with TRBJ2-5; D not resolved. This CDR3 is 15 amino acids long. The V end was cut by 0 bases, the J end by 0 bases, with 8 bases between. Germline V gene lookup returns CDR1 SGHAT and CDR2 FQNNGV. The CDR3 DNA reads as TGTGCCAGCAGCTTAGATTTAACAAACCAAGAGACCCAGTACTTC. This translates into CASSLDLTNQETQYF.

Here the CDR3 DNA reads TGTGCCGGGACAGGGGAAGCTAACTATGGCTACACCTTC. It specifies CAGTGEANYGYTF. The genes are TRBV30 and TRBJ1-2; 10 nucleotides agree with TRBD1. CDR1 GTSNPN and CDR2 SVGIG come from the germline V gene (reference sequence). The trim removed 8 bases at V and 0 bases at J, leaving 3 bases unmatched. This CDR3 spans 13 amino acids.

The J gene is TRBJ1-4, the V gene TRBV28, with no clear D. Trimming stripped 6 bases from V and 0 bases from J, with 11 bases between. The CDR3 runs 15 residues. Germline values: CDR1 MDHEN, CDR2 SYDVKM. As DNA, the CDR3 is TGTGCCAGCAGACGAGGCCCCGCAACTAATGAAAAACTGTTTTTT. This encodes CASRRGPATNEKLFF.

This clone was counted between two and nine times. The chain uses TRBV5-6 and TRBJ2-7; tentatively, D is TRBD1 (5 bases). The CDR3 runs to 14 residues. In germline, CDR1 is SGHDT, CDR2 YYEEEE. V dropped 4 bases and J dropped 1 base, with 12 bases sitting between them. The CDR3 DNA is TGTGCCAGCAGCCCCGGACAAGCTTCCTACGAGCAGTACTTC. It is translated as CASSPGQASYEQYF.

This chain links TRBV10-3 with TRBJ2-7; TRBD2 is a possible D gene (6 bases). CDR1 and CDR2 from the germline V gene are ENHRY and SYGVKD. The CDR3 has 15 amino acids. The V and J ends lost 2 bases and 3 bases respectively, with 14 bases between them. The CDR3 nucleotides read TGTGCCATCAGTGAGAACTCGGGAGCGGGCTACGAGCAGTACTTC. Protein: CAISENSGAGYEQYF.

The chain links TRBV28 to TRBJ1-1; D gene unclear. Trimming took 8 bases from V and 4 from J, leaving 8 bases between them. CDR3 size: 11 residues. Germline V gene data show CDR1 as MDHEN and CDR2 as SYDVKM. The CDR3 DNA follows: TGTGCCAGCCAAGGGAGCACTGAAGCTTTCTTT. Amino acids: CASQGSTEAFF.

The chain joins TRBV2 to TRBJ2-7; TRBD1 matches 9 bases. Trimming cost V 6 bases and J 5 bases; bases outside gene matches: 5. This CDR3 has 13 residues. Looked up from germline, CDR1 is SNHLY and CDR2 is FYNNEI. The CDR3: CASRGQGVDEQYF. Written as DNA, the CDR3 is TGTGCCAGCAGGGGACAGGGAGTCGACGAGCAGTACTTC.

V and J are TRBV3-1 (or the pseudogene TRBV3-2) and TRBJ1-1; D is undetermined. The germline CDR1 and CDR2 sequences are LGHDT and YNNKEL (reference sequence). Trimming pared 4 bases from V and 1 base from J, leaving 13 bases between. This CDR3 has 15 amino acids. The CDR3 bases are TGTGCCAGCAGCCTCCACGATCGACAGAACACTGAAGCTTTCTTT. Amino acids: CASSLHDRQNTEAFF.

The chain combines TRBV6-6 with TRBJ2-2; 7 bases are shared with TRBD1. With V trimmed by 4 bases and J by 2 bases, 4 bases remained unmatched. Per the germline V gene, CDR1 is MNHNY and CDR2 is SVGAGI (reference sequence). This CDR3 comprises 15 residues. The CDR3 bases are TGTGCCAGCAGTTGGACAGGACCTAACACCGGGGAGCTGTTTTTT. Translated: CASSWTGPNTGELFF.

The V gene is TRBV3-1 (or the pseudogene TRBV3-2), the J gene TRBJ1-2, with 9 bases identical to TRBD1. In germline, CDR1 is LGHDT, CDR2 YNNKEL (reference sequence). V was clipped by 4 bases and J by 4 bases; unmatched bases: 13. This CDR3 is built from 17 residues. The DNA of the CDR3 is TGTGCCAGCAGCCTTAATTTCCCGACAGGGGGTGGCTATGGCTACACCTTC. Its protein product is CASSLNFPTGGGYGYTF.

With regard to this clone: The junction shows a germline mismatch at one end, possibly a read error. The chain has TRBV19 and TRBJ1-1; D gene ambiguous. The germline V gene has CDR1 LNHDA and CDR2 SQIVND (reference sequence). The CDR3 spans 13 residues. The CDR3 nucleotides are TGTGCCAGTAGCATAGGGAGAGGCACTGAAGCTTTCTTT. The encoded protein is CASSIGRGTEAFF.

This chain joins TRBV18 and TRBJ2-7; TRBD2 agrees at 10 bases. Germline V gene sequence: CDR1 KGHSH, CDR2 LQKENI. The V segment lost 4 bases and the J segment 7 bases; nucleotides outside the gene matches: 16. This CDR3 region has 17 residues. Here the CDR3 reads CASSQSSGGPLLREQYF. Here the CDR3 DNA reads TGTGCCAGCTCACAGTCTAGCGGGGGCCCCCTTCTACGAGAGCAGTACTTC.

This chain connects TRBV5-1 to TRBJ1-2, with D unresolved. This CDR3 is 12 amino acids long. V was pared by 0 bases and J by 5 bases, with 5 bases between. The germline gives CDR1 SGHRS, CDR2 YFSETQ. The CDR3 protein is CASSLGAYGYTF. The CDR3 nucleotides read TGCGCCAGCAGCTTGGGGGCGTATGGCTACACCTTC.

The J gene is TRBJ1-4, the V gene TRBV27; no clear D gene. The V and J ends lost 5 bases and 0 bases respectively, with 10 bases between them. The CDR3 sequence is 15 residues long. The germline gives CDR1 MNHEY, CDR2 SMNVEV (reference sequence). This CDR3 is CASSPQQATNEKLFF. DNA of the CDR3: TGTGCCAGCAGTCCCCAGCAGGCAACTAATGAAAAACTGTTTTTT.